A single sample is the source of the 21 T cell receptor beta chains below, sequenced in a study of CXCR3-negative and CXCR3-positive naive CD8 T cells. Libraries were UMI-labeled 5' RACE TRB cDNA. TCRdb reprocessed the 5' RACE reads; each CDR3 protein has one entry and no DNA is given. The sample's table shows tens of thousands of distinct CDR3 sequences. The source material was naive CXCR3- CD8+ T cells from blood. Subset here: CD45RO-CCR7+CD27+CD95- naive CD8+ T cells lacking CXCR3 (TNR3-). These receptors all stem from a human donor in good health. Some clones in this sample may be carry-over from other donors' samples.

This sequence joins TRBV4-1 and TRBJ2-5; TCRdb lists TRBD1, though no DNA is available to test this call. This CDR3 has 17 residues. CDR1 MGHRA and CDR2 YSYEKL come from the germline V gene. This CDR3 reads CASSPRFQGGDKETQYF.

V gene TRBV7-6 combines with J gene TRBJ2-3; TCRdb's D gene call, TRBD1, goes unchecked for lack of DNA. This CDR3 contains 14 residues. Germline V lookup: CDR1 SGHVS, CDR2 FNYEAQ. The CDR3 sequence is CASSSGQGPDTQYF.

The V gene is TRBV7-9, the J gene TRBJ1-6; the D call from TCRdb, TRBD1, cannot be confirmed without DNA. Germline CDR1 SEHNR, CDR2 FQNEAQ (reference sequence). This CDR3 has 12 amino acids. The CDR3 loop is CASSPGQTPLHF.

The gene calls are TRBV27 and TRBJ1-1; TCRdb's assignment of TRBD1 cannot be checked, as there is no DNA. CDR3 length: 18 residues. CDR1 MNHEY and CDR2 SMNVEV come from the germline V gene (reference sequence). CDR3 loop: CASSLSGRGPTWNTEAFF.

The chain recombines TRBV29-1 with TRBJ1-1; TCRdb's D call, TRBD1, is unchecked because there is no DNA. The CDR3 spans 13 residues. Per germline, CDR1 SQVTM and CDR2 ANQGSEA. CDR3: CSVEGGGRTEAFF.

The chain couples TRBV20-1 to TRBJ1-2; TCRdb calls TRBD1, which cannot be checked without DNA. The CDR3 extends over 13 amino acids. The germline V gene encodes CDR1 DFQATT and CDR2 SNEGSKA (reference sequence). CDR3 residues: CSPVGDTVYGYTF.

The chain uses TRBV6-5 and TRBJ2-1; TCRdb's D call of TRBD1 is untestable without DNA. The germline CDR1 and CDR2 sequences are MNHEY and SVGAGI. The CDR3 has 22 amino acids. The CDR3 region is CASSYSSIGTGNSEGLYNEKFF.

The gene calls are TRBV29-1 and TRBJ2-7; as DNA is missing, the TRBD1 call by TCRdb cannot be tested. Looked up from germline, CDR1 is SQVTM and CDR2 is ANQGSEA. This CDR3 has 13 residues. CDR3 amino acids: CSVMGQDYYEQYF.

The CDR3 here is CASSQGGPSSYNEQFF. This chain joins TRBV14 and TRBJ2-1; TCRdb gives TRBD2 as the D gene, but with no DNA this cannot be confirmed. In germline, CDR1 is SGHDN, CDR2 FVKESK. This CDR3 has 16 amino acids.

The rearrangement uses TRBV29-1 and TRBJ2-3; TCRdb returns TRBD1, unconfirmable since there is no DNA. The germline V gene encodes CDR1 SQVTM and CDR2 ANQGSEA. The length of the CDR3 is 17 residues. Here the CDR3 reads CSVDGAEIAPRGDTQYF.

This CDR3 reads CSVGLMNTEAFF. The chain has TRBV29-1 and TRBJ1-1. Germline V gene data show CDR1 as SQVTM and CDR2 as ANQGSEA. This CDR3 spans 12 amino acids.

This sequence joins TRBV5-1 and TRBJ2-1; TCRdb outputs TRBD1, but without DNA this stays unchecked. This CDR3 region has 14 residues. Looked up from germline, CDR1 is SGHRS and CDR2 is YFSETQ. CDR3 region: CASRGGSRAPEQFF. Full variable domain (remainder filled in from reference TRBV5-1 and TRBJ2-1): KAGVTQTPRYLIKTRGQQVTLSCSPISGHRSVSWYQQTPGQGLQFLFEYFSETQRNKGNFPGRFSGRQFSNSRSEMNVSTLELGDSALYLCASRGGSRAPEQFFGPGTRLTVL.

The V call is TRBV7-9, the J call TRBJ2-7; TCRdb selects TRBD2, and the lack of DNA leaves this call unchecked. The CDR3 extends over 14 amino acids. Germline-derived CDR1 and CDR2 are SEHNR and FQNEAQ (reference sequence). CDR3 protein: CASSLVGGAYEQYF. The whole variable domain, remainder taken from reference TRBV7-9 and TRBJ2-7, is DTGVSQNPRHKITKRGQNVTFRCDPISEHNRLYWYRQTLGQGPEFLTYFQNEAQLEKSRLLSDRFSAERPKGSFSTLEIQRTEQGDSAMYLCASSLVGGAYEQYFGPGTRLTVT.

This CDR3 is CASSFRSIINGEQYF. This chain joins TRBV28 and TRBJ2-7. The length of the CDR3 is 15 residues. Germline loops: CDR1 MDHEN, CDR2 SYDVKM.

The V call is TRBV6-5, the J call TRBJ1-1; TCRdb selects TRBD1, and the lack of DNA leaves this call unchecked. Per the germline V gene, CDR1 is MNHEY and CDR2 is SVGAGI. CDR3 length: 14 residues. This chain's CDR3 is CASSYQGQGTEAVF.

V and J are TRBV2 and TRBJ2-1. Germline values: CDR1 SNHLY, CDR2 FYNNEI. This CDR3 is 12 amino acids long. CDR3 sequence: CASRRVDNEQFF.

The rearrangement links TRBV7-3 to TRBJ2-7; TCRdb returns TRBD1, unconfirmable since there is no DNA. Germline assignment: CDR1 SGHTA and CDR2 FQGTGA. This CDR3 region has 15 residues. The CDR3: CASSLYPSSNYEQYF.

The J gene is TRBJ2-1, the V gene TRBV4-2; TCRdb gives TRBD2 as the D gene, but with no DNA this cannot be confirmed. CDR3 length: 15 amino acids. The germline CDR1 and CDR2 sequences are LGHNA and YNFKEQ. The CDR3 loop is CASSQVAGSYNEQFF.

The rearrangement uses TRBV12-3 or TRBV12-4 and TRBJ1-5; TCRdb selects TRBD1, and the lack of DNA leaves this call unchecked. This CDR3 region has 15 residues. The CDR3 loop reads CASSLQGADDQPQHF.

V usage is TRBV7-6 and J usage is TRBJ2-6; the TCRdb call, TRBD1, lacks DNA for checking. The CDR3 extends over 18 amino acids. Germline V gene data show CDR1 as SGHVS and CDR2 as FNYEAQ. The CDR3 here is CASSLVRQGAFGANVLTF.

The rearrangement links TRBV6-5 to TRBJ1-1. The CDR3 totals 13 residues. The V gene's germline CDR1 is MNHEY and CDR2 SVGAGI. This CDR3 is CASSPQYDTEAFF.